These 25 T cell receptor beta chains share one sample of origin, sequenced in a study of CD8 T cells in Susac syndrome. With random hexamers, reverse transcription was performed on about 0.5 to 1 ug of RNA. TCRdb ran MiXCR on the immunoSEQ multiplex PCR reads and lists one entry per CDR3 protein. The table has 330,000 or so distinct CDR3 sequences, about 89% seen once; the top ten hold around 0.18%. Input material: CD8+ T cells from PBMCs. The receptors derive from a human donor with multiple sclerosis.

This clonotype was seen once. The chain couples TRBV27 to TRBJ2-3; TRBD1 is a possible D gene (6 bases). The germline V gene encodes CDR1 MNHEY and CDR2 SMNVEV (reference sequence). This CDR3 is 15 amino acids long. V lost 7 bases and J 0 bases, leaving 14 bases between the germline ends. The CDR3 sequence is CASNPLTGSTDTQYF. The CDR3 DNA sequence: TGTGCCAGCAATCCCCTTACAGGGAGCACAGATACGCAGTATTTT.

The rearrangement links TRBV6-2 or TRBV6-3 to TRBJ2-2; D is unclear. V shed 1 base and J shed 6 bases, with 6 bases lying between them. CDR3 size: 13 residues. Germline V gene lookup returns CDR1 MNHEY and CDR2 SVGEGT. CDR3 DNA: TGTGCCAGCAGTTACTTGGATCCCGGGGAGCTGTTTTTT. Its protein is CASSYLDPGELFF.

V usage is TRBV19 and J usage is TRBJ2-7; 8 bases match TRBD2. This CDR3 has 15 residues. Germline-derived CDR1 and CDR2 are LNHDA and SQIVND (reference sequence). The V and J ends lost 3 bases and 4 bases, in that order; junction bases with no gene match: 8. The CDR3 DNA reads as TGTGCCAGTAGTATCAGCGGGAGAAGTATGTACGAGCAGTACTTC. Protein sequence: CASSISGRSMYEQYF.

The sample holds one count of this clonotype. The chain links TRBV14 to TRBJ2-1; D unresolved. Germline CDR1 reads SGHDN; CDR2 reads FVKESK. Trimming stripped 2 bases from V and 8 bases from J, with 10 bases between. The CDR3 length is 13 residues. The CDR3 here is CASSQYQLDEQFF. The CDR3 coding sequence is TGTGCCAGCAGCCAATATCAGTTGGATGAGCAGTTCTTC.

The chain recombines TRBV28 with TRBJ2-5; the D call may be TRBD1 or TRBD2 (5 bases each). The CDR3 extends over 19 amino acids. The V end was cut by 3 bases, the J end by 0 bases, with 23 bases between. In germline, CDR1 is MDHEN, CDR2 SYDVKM. The CDR3 nucleotides are TGTGCCAGCAGTTTTGAGAGGGGCCCCAATGGGTGGGACCAAGAGACCCAGTACTTC. Translating gives CASSFERGPNGWDQETQYF.

This clonotype came up once. CDR3 loop: CASSLGLGASNTEAFF. CDR3 sequence (DNA): TGTGCCAGCAGCTTAGGTCTGGGGGCTTCGAACACTGAAGCTTTCTTT. The chain is built from TRBV13 and TRBJ1-1, with a weak D call TRBD1 (6 bases). The germline V gene has CDR1 PRHDT and CDR2 FYEKMQ (reference sequence). The ends were cut back, 0 bases at V and 1 base at J, with 12 bases in the middle. The CDR3 loop spans 16 amino acids.

The CDR3 sequence: CASSQFLTAGANVLTF. The CDR3 bases are TGTGCCAGCAGCCAATTTCTGACAGCTGGGGCCAACGTCCTGACTTTC. J is TRBJ2-6 and V is TRBV14, with a possible D match to TRBD1 (5 bases). V lost 2 bases and J 2 bases, leaving 10 bases between the germline ends. There are 16 residues in the CDR3. The germline gives CDR1 SGHDN, CDR2 FVKESK.

The chain employs TRBV20-1 and TRBJ2-7; 8 nucleotides agree with TRBD1. Germline CDR1 is DFQATT and CDR2 is SNEGSKA (reference sequence). Trimming removed 4 bases from V and 1 base from J; junction bases left unmatched: 6. CDR3 length: 14 amino acids. The DNA of the CDR3 is TGCAGTGCTACTCCGACAGGGGAGTCCTACGAGCAGTACTTC. This translates into CSATPTGESYEQYF.

This clonotype was counted a few times. The J gene is TRBJ2-7, the V gene TRBV29-1; 13 bases line up with TRBD2. V was clipped by 5 bases and J by 6 bases; unmatched bases: 7. Germline loops: CDR1 SQVTM, CDR2 ANQGSEA. The CDR3 runs to 14 residues. CDR3 sequence (DNA): TGCAGCGTTCGCGGACTAGCGGGAGATGGCGAGCAGTACTTC. Encoded protein: CSVRGLAGDGEQYF.

The chain links TRBV4-3 to TRBJ2-5, with 7 bases lining up with TRBD1. The CDR3 extends over 16 amino acids. Germline-derived CDR1 and CDR2 are LGHNA and YSLEER. The V gene end was trimmed by 0 bases and the J gene end by 3 bases; junction bases not matched to a gene: 7. Here the CDR3 reads CASSQEVTGEKETQYF. The DNA of the CDR3 is TGCGCCAGCAGCCAAGAAGTCACAGGGGAGAAAGAGACCCAGTACTTC.

The chain employs TRBV6-2 or TRBV6-3 and TRBJ2-1; 7 bases match TRBD2. Germline trimming cut 2 bases from V and 6 bases from J; bases unmatched to any gene: 4. CDR1 is MNHEY and CDR2 is SVGEGT in the germline V gene. The CDR3 extends over 14 amino acids. CDR3 in amino acids: CASSYVAGANEQFF. For the CDR3, the DNA is TGTGCCAGCAGTTACGTGGCGGGAGCCAATGAGCAGTTCTTC.

V usage is TRBV30 and J usage is TRBJ2-7; D is ambiguous. CDR3 length: 13 amino acids. Germline V gives CDR1 GTSNPN, CDR2 SVGIG (reference sequence). The CDR3 protein is CAYYKDGSYEQYF. DNA for the CDR3: TGTGCGTATTACAAGGACGGATCCTACGAGCAGTACTTC. The full variable domain, in which reference TRBV30 and TRBJ2-7 provide the parts outside the CDR3, is SQTIHQWPATLVQPVGSPLSLECTVEGTSNPNLYWYRQAAGRGLQLLFYSVGIGQISSEVPQNLSASRPQDRQFILSSKKLLLSDSGFYLCAYYKDGSYEQYFGPGTRLTVT.

V usage is TRBV27 and J usage is TRBJ2-7; 7 positions match TRBD2. Trimming removed 4 bases from V and 2 bases from J; junction bases left unmatched: 11. Germline CDR1 and CDR2: MNHEY and SMNVEV (reference sequence). The CDR3 length is 16 residues. CDR3 coding DNA: TGTGCCAGCAGTTCCCTCAACTGGGAGGGTCCCTACGAGCAGTACTTC. Its translation is CASSSLNWEGPYEQYF.

The rearrangement uses TRBV28 and TRBJ2-7; D gene uncertain. The CDR3 has 13 residues. The germline V gene encodes CDR1 MDHEN and CDR2 SYDVKM. Trimming took 6 bases from V and 6 from J, leaving 15 bases between them. CDR3 nucleotide sequence: TGTGCCAGCAGCGCCGACGGTCATGGCGAGCAGTACTTC. It encodes CASSADGHGEQYF.

The chain couples TRBV6-5 to TRBJ2-7; 7 bases are a match to TRBD1. In germline, CDR1 is MNHEY, CDR2 SVGAGI. V shed 1 base, J shed 7 bases, and the junction held 7 bases outside the gene matches. This CDR3 contains 14 residues. CDR3 sequence (DNA): TGTGCCAGCAGTTACTACGACAGGGCAGGGGAGCAGTACTTC. Translating it yields CASSYYDRAGEQYF.

This clonotype showed up just once. This chain uses TRBV5-1 with TRBJ1-1; a possible D gene is TRBD1 (5 bases). CDR1 and CDR2 from the germline V gene are SGHRS and YFSETQ. This CDR3 region has 15 residues. V dropped 4 bases and J dropped 0 bases, with 13 bases sitting between them. The CDR3 loop reads CASSDRNRMNTEAFF. The CDR3 region has the DNA TGCGCCAGCAGCGACAGAAACAGGATGAACACTGAAGCTTTCTTT.

The rearrangement uses TRBV10-3 and TRBJ2-7; 8 bases align to TRBD1. Germline values: CDR1 ENHRY, CDR2 SYGVKD. This CDR3 region has 14 residues. The junction had 6 bases not matched to a gene; V was cut back by 6 bases and J by 2 bases. The CDR3 DNA follows: TGTGCCATCAGGCGGACAGGGTATCCCTACGAGCAGTACTTC. Its translation: CAIRRTGYPYEQYF.

The gene calls are TRBV12-3 or TRBV12-4 and TRBJ2-5; 7 positions agree with TRBD2. With V trimmed by 6 bases and J by 3 bases, 4 bases remained unmatched. The CDR3 is made up of 13 amino acids. Here the CDR3 DNA reads TGTGCCAGCAGCGGAGGGACTAAAGAGACCCAGTACTTC. It encodes CASSGGTKETQYF.

The chain is built from TRBV10-3 and TRBJ1-1; unclear D gene. With 2 bases removed from V and 2 bases from J, the gap between germline ends came to 9 bases. Germline CDR1 ENHRY, CDR2 SYGVKD. The length of the CDR3 is 14 residues. The CDR3 DNA reads as TGTGCCATCAGTGAGGTGGGGATAAACACTGAAGCTTTCTTT. It translates to CAISEVGINTEAFF.

This clonotype has ten or more counts. The rearrangement uses TRBV5-8 and TRBJ2-5; 7 bases agree with TRBD1. The CDR3 sequence is 14 residues long. V gave up 2 bases and J gave up 3 bases; unmatched junction bases: 4. Germline V gene data show CDR1 as SGHTS and CDR2 as YDEGEE. CDR3 bases: TGTGCCAGCAGCTTCGGGACAGCTAAAGAGACCCAGTACTTC. Its protein is CASSFGTAKETQYF.

V is TRBV12-3 or TRBV12-4 and J is TRBJ2-4, with no clear D. V was cut by 3 bases and J by 3 bases, with 18 bases left in between. The CDR3 has 17 residues. This CDR3 is CASSLMLGEGFKNIQYF. In DNA, the CDR3 is TGTGCCAGCAGTTTGATGCTGGGTGAAGGATTCAAAAACATTCAGTACTTC.

The chain links TRBV29-1 to TRBJ2-7; the D gene is possibly TRBD1 (6 bases). Trimming removed 3 bases from V and 5 bases from J, with 17 bases in between. CDR3 length: 14 residues. Germline loops: CDR1 SQVTM, CDR2 ANQGSEA. The CDR3 loop is CSVESRGAGDEQYF. The DNA for the CDR3 is TGCAGCGTTGAGTCTCGGGGCGCAGGGGACGAGCAGTACTTC.

The rearrangement joins TRBV19 to TRBJ2-3; 7 nucleotides align to TRBD1. V was clipped by 6 bases and J by 4 bases; unmatched bases: 10. Germline V gene lookup returns CDR1 LNHDA and CDR2 SQIVND (reference sequence). CDR3 length: 15 residues. DNA of the CDR3: TGTGCCAGTAGAATCTCGGGACAGAGCCCAGATACGCAGTATTTT. As protein: CASRISGQSPDTQYF.

This CDR3 is CATSRVPPSSYTF. Written as DNA, the CDR3 is TGTGCCACCAGCAGAGTGCCCCCTTCGAGCTACACCTTC. The gene calls are TRBV15 and TRBJ1-2, with D unclear. Trimming cost V 1 base and J 9 bases, with 12 bases left between them. This CDR3 is 13 amino acids long. Per the germline V gene, CDR1 is LNHNV and CDR2 is YYDKDF (reference sequence). Full variable domain (outside the CDR3, taken from reference TRBV15 and TRBJ1-2): DAMVIQNPRYQVTQFGKPVTLSCSQTLNHNVMYWYQQKSSQAPKLLFHYYDKDFNNEADTPDNFQSRRPNTSFCFLDIRSPGLGDTAMYLCATSRVPPSSYTFGSGTRLTVV.

The CDR3 region is CASSQDRVGTSIISTF. For the CDR3, the DNA is TGCGCCAGCAGCCAAGATCGGGTCGGGACGTCCATCATCAGCACCTTC. V gene TRBV4-1 combines with J gene TRBJ1-2, with a tentative D call TRBD1 (5 bases). Trimming removed 0 bases from V and 13 bases from J, with 24 bases in between. Germline CDR1 and CDR2: MGHRA and YSYEKL. The CDR3 spans 16 residues.